This T cell receptor (beta chain) was documented in a study of blood T cell repertoires in COVID-19. Per the study methods: Estimation of nucleated cell counts was performed using reference gene primer amplification. Sequenced by immunoSEQ multiplex PCR; TCRdb stores in-frame clones only, minus some. For V, J and clone size, that table is used; D and trimming come from the DNA. This sample carries roughly 400,000 clones, just over 90% of them seen once, and the ten largest clones take about 0.78%. Clinical histories supplied by participants themselves formed the basis of cohort assignment. This CDR3 spans 14 amino acids. Per the germline V gene, CDR1 is KGHSH and CDR2 is LQKENI. V lost 3 bases, J lost 2 bases, and 11 bases lay in between. The sample holds a few counts of this clone.

Sequencing was carried out using PBMCs or T cells enriched from blood (not recorded which). V usage is TRBV18 and J usage is TRBJ2-7; a weak D match, TRBD2 (6 bases). This TCR came from a woman in her thirties or forties who had been exposed to COVID-19. CDR3 loop: CASSPPSETYEQYF. The CDR3 region has the DNA TGTGCCAGCTCACCGCCTAGCGAGACCTACGAGCAGTACTTC. The full variable domain, completed using reference TRBV18 and TRBJ2-7, is NAGVMQNPRHLVRRRGQEARLRCSPMKGHSHVYWYRQLPEEGLKFMVYLQKENIIDESGMPKERFSAEFPKEGPSILRIQQVVRGDSAAYFCASSPPSETYEQYFGPGTRLTVT.